These T cell receptor beta chains were read from a single sample in a study of OX40 agonist ivuxolimab in advanced cancers. The method was immunoSEQ multiplex PCR; TCRdb's version includes in-frame clones alone and lacks a portion of them. This table holds some 37,000 clones, over 75% found once. This specimen was CD4+ or CD8+ T cells sorted from blood, taken in a trial of the OX40 agonist ivuxolimab. These receptors all stem from an adult with an advanced solid tumor such as melanoma, head and neck, liver or kidney cancer. The CDR3 runs from the conserved cysteine through the conserved F or W. The D gene is left open where the match is weak. For some rows the clone size is stated as once, few or many, or as a class when expanded; others skip it.

TRBV7-9,-,TRBD1,TRBJ1-3,CASSPRQGTGNTIYF,TGTGCCAGCAGCCCAAGACAGGGAACTGGAAACACCATATATTTT
TRBV5-6,-,TRBD1,TRBJ2-7,CASSSYRGLPYEQYF,TGTGCCAGCAGCTCCTACAGGGGCCTGCCCTACGAGCAGTACTTC
TRBV10-3,-,-,TRBJ1-4,CAAAGQGSEKLFF,TGTGCCGCCGCGGGCCAGGGGAGTGAAAAACTGTTTTTT
TRBV2,-,-,TRBJ1-6,CASSVWQYNSPLHF,TGTGCCAGCAGTGTTTGGCAATATAATTCACCCCTCCACTTT
TRBV9,-,TRBD1,TRBJ2-3,CASSDQGDTDTQYF,TGTGCCAGCAGTGACCAGGGGGACACAGATACGCAGTATTTT
TRBV28,-,TRBD1,TRBJ2-3,CASSSDRGRSTDTQYF,TGTGCCAGCAGTTCGGACAGGGGGCGAAGCACAGATACGCAGTATTTT
TRBV28,-,TRBD2,TRBJ2-7,CASSSGDIAGTRPYEQYF,TGTGCCAGCAGTTCCGGGGATATTGCCGGGACTAGACCCTACGAGCAGTACTTC
TRBV4-2,-,-,TRBJ2-7,CASSNPGLSAYEQYF,TGTGCCAGCAGCAACCCAGGGCTTTCCGCCTACGAGCAGTACTTC
TRBV27,-,-,TRBJ1-2,CASSPRSGGHYYGYTF,TGTGCCAGCAGCCCAAGGTCTGGGGGGCATTACTATGGCTACACCTTC
TRBV5-4,-,-,TRBJ1-2,CASSLNLGSLFYGYTF,TGTGCCAGCAGCTTGAATTTGGGGTCTCTTTTTTATGGCTACACCTTC
TRBV4-1,-,-,TRBJ2-3,CASSQVATDTQYF,TGCGCCAGCAGCCAAGTGGCCACAGATACGCAGTATTTT
TRBV6-6,-,-,TRBJ1-4,CASSYLQLWGNEKLFF,TGTGCCAGCAGTTACTTGCAGTTGTGGGGTAATGAAAAACTGTTTTTT
TRBV12-2,-,-,TRBJ2-3,CASLGLYTDTQYF,TGTGCAAGTCTGGGGCTTTACACAGATACGCAGTATTTT
TRBV2,-,TRBD2,TRBJ2-3,CASTPSGETTDTQYF,TGTGCCAGCACCCCTAGCGGGGAGACCACAGATACGCAGTATTTT
TRBV28,few,-,TRBJ1-5,CASSPELGINQPQHF,TGTGCCAGCAGTCCCGAGTTGGGGATCAATCAGCCCCAGCATTTT
TRBV28,-,-,TRBJ2-4,CASSPPGNFGSKNIQYF,TGTGCCAGCAGTCCCCCAGGGAATTTCGGGTCCAAAAACATTCAGTACTTC
TRBV23-1,medium-sized,TRBD2,TRBJ2-5,CAGQSGGLQETQYF,TGCGCCGGACAGAGCGGGGGCCTCCAAGAGACCCAGTACTTC
TRBV10-3,few,-,TRBJ1-4,CAISELDGSNEKLFF,TGTGCCATCAGTGAGCTGGACGGTTCTAATGAAAAACTGTTTTTT
TRBV6-5,-,-,TRBJ2-7,CASSTGTTYEQYF,TGTGCCAGCAGTACCGGGACAACCTACGAGCAGTACTTC
TRBV28,-,TRBD2,TRBJ2-7,CASSLLAGGDYEQYF,TGTGCCAGCAGTTTATTAGCGGGGGGAGACTACGAGCAGTACTTC
TRBV5-3,-,-,TRBJ2-5,CARSLAVKRVTQYF,TGTGCCAGAAGCTTGGCCGTGAAAAGGGTGACCCAGTACTTC
TRBV11-2,-,-,TRBJ2-7,CASSPEGFQASEQYF,TGTGCCAGCAGCCCTGAGGGATTCCAGGCGTCCGAGCAGTACTTC
TRBV28,many,-,TRBJ2-5,CASSPQLGGHRETQYF,TGTGCCAGCAGTCCCCAGCTCGGGGGCCATCGAGAGACCCAGTACTTC
TRBV5-5,once,TRBD1,TRBJ1-1,CASSKATGDFLNTEAFF,TGTGCCAGCAGCAAAGCGACAGGGGACTTTCTGAACACTGAAGCTTTCTTT
TRBV5-5,medium-sized,-,TRBJ1-1,CASSLLPDLLDTEAFF,TGTGCCAGCAGCTTGCTCCCCGACCTCCTGGACACTGAAGCTTTCTTT
TRBV2,once,TRBD1,TRBJ1-1,CASSKGRGLHGTEAFF,TGTGCCAGCAGTAAGGGAAGGGGGCTTCATGGCACTGAAGCTTTCTTT
TRBV4-3,-,TRBD1,TRBJ1-2,CASSQDSAGGNYGYTF,TGCGCCAGCAGCCAAGATTCGGCAGGGGGTAACTATGGCTACACCTTC
TRBV6-5,-,-,TRBJ1-1,CASSYSSANTEAFF,TGTGCCAGCAGTTACTCGTCTGCTAACACTGAAGCTTTCTTT
TRBV9,-,-,TRBJ2-1,CASSTHSGGDLGEQFF,TGTGCCAGCAGCACTCACTCAGGGGGGGACTTGGGTGAGCAGTTCTTC
TRBV4-1,-,-,TRBJ1-2,CASSQDSSLAYGGYTF,TGCGCCAGCAGCCAAGACTCCAGCCTAGCGTATGGTGGCTACACCTTC
TRBV5-4,-,-,TRBJ2-7,CASSRQSRSYEQYF,TGTGCCAGCAGCCGTCAGTCGAGATCCTACGAGCAGTACTTC
TRBV12-5,-,TRBD2,TRBJ2-3,CASGLVVLAGGTPDTQYF,TGTGCTAGTGGTTTGGTAGTCCTAGCGGGAGGAACTCCAGATACGCAGTATTTT
TRBV11-2,many,TRBD1,TRBJ1-4,CASSWGTGNEKLFF,TGTGCCAGCAGCTGGGGGACAGGGAATGAAAAACTGTTTTTT
TRBV27,-,-,TRBJ1-5,CASSLQGSNQPQHF,TGTGCCAGCAGTCTACAGGGTAGCAATCAGCCCCAGCATTTT
TRBV9,-,TRBD2,TRBJ2-1,CASSVAGGDYNEQFF,TGTGCCAGCAGCGTAGCGGGGGGGGATTACAATGAGCAGTTCTTC
TRBV4-3,-,-,TRBJ1-5,CASSPGLYYSNQPQHF,TGCGCCAGCAGCCCGGGACTATACTATAGCAATCAGCCCCAGCATTTT